The subject of this entry is one TCR beta chain. In the original analysis: Estimated nucleated cell counts came from reference gene primer amplification. Clones were read by immunoSEQ multiplex PCR, and TCRdb kept only the in-frame ones, dropping some. V and J calls and clone size are given by that table; D and trimming were obtained from the DNA. The table has around 400,000 clones, around 86% seen once. Participant age was about 18 to 95 years, and participants resided in approximately 24 US areas. The sample originates from a study of blood T cell repertoires in COVID-19. As for the study in general: From the United States, Italy and Spain came samples of acute and convalescent COVID-19. The analysed material was cDNA or gDNA that came from T cells, B-cell-depleted T cells, or PBMCs.

The clonotype comes from a woman between 45 and 65 years old who had recovered from COVID-19. The material sequenced was PBMCs or T cells enriched from blood (not recorded which).

This CDR3 is CASSAPRDRGREKLFF. The DNA of the CDR3 is TGTGCCAGTAGTGCCCCCCGGGACAGGGGGAGAGAAAAACTGTTTTTT. The chain combines TRBV19 with TRBJ1-4; TRBD1 matches 11 bases. This CDR3 comprises 16 residues. Germline values: CDR1 LNHDA, CDR2 SQIVND (reference sequence). Trimming at V came to 5 bases and at J to 8 bases, leaving 10 bases not matched to a gene.